The rows below give T cell receptor beta chains drawn from one sample of a study of shared clonotypes between healthy human individuals. This table comes from immunoSEQ multiplex PCR, and its TCRdb copy is limited to in-frame clones, with some not included. Of around 720,000 clones listed, approximately 73% are singletons. The sample taken for sequencing was memory CD4+ T cells sorted from blood. Source of these receptors: a woman aged 30 to 39 in good health. The CDR3 runs from the conserved cysteine through the conserved F or W. Fields, in order: J gene, clone size, V gene, D gene, CDR3 protein, CDR3 DNA. D genes are given only for firm matches. Size is omitted from some rows. Given values are once, few, many or a class for expanded clones.

TRBJ1-2 | NA | TRBV2 | NA | CARKEKDSYGYTF | TGTGCCAGAAAAGAGAAAGACAGCTATGGCTACACCTTC
TRBJ2-1 | NA | TRBV6-5 | TRBD2 | CASSYSGAGGENEQFF | TGTGCCAGCAGTTACTCAGGAGCGGGAGGTGAGAATGAGCAGTTCTTC
TRBJ1-2 | NA | TRBV19 | NA | CASSILSPMGYTF | TGTGCCAGTAGTATTCTCAGCCCGATGGGCTACACCTTC
TRBJ1-1 | NA | TRBV5-4 | NA | CASSAQNTEAFF | TGTGCCAGCAGCGCTCAGAACACTGAAGCTTTCTTT
TRBJ2-7 | NA | TRBV27 | TRBD1 | CASGQGQGIYEQYF | TGTGCCAGCGGACAGGGGCAAGGGATCTACGAGCAGTACTTC
TRBJ1-3 | NA | TRBV11-2 | NA | CASSRARGRNTIYF | TGTGCCAGCAGCCGCGCCCGGGGAAGAAACACCATATATTTT
TRBJ1-4 | NA | TRBV28 | NA | CASNEYRVREKLFF | TGTGCCAGCAACGAGTACAGGGTACGGGAAAAACTGTTTTTT
TRBJ2-1 | NA | TRBV12-2 | NA | CASRSLEGLVRDREKEQFF | TGTGCAAGTCGGAGCTTAGAGGGGCTGGTGAGGGACAGGGAGAAGGAGCAGTTCTTC
TRBJ1-2 | NA | TRBV28 | NA | CASSFPRAPGYTF | TGTGCCAGCAGTTTCCCCAGGGCTCCTGGCTACACCTTC
TRBJ1-1 | many | TRBV5-1 | TRBD1 | CASSPGQPNTEAFF | TGCGCCAGCAGCCCGGGACAGCCGAACACTGAAGCTTTCTTT
TRBJ2-1 | NA | TRBV19 | NA | CASSSTGPSYNEQFF | TGTGCCAGTAGCAGTACAGGGCCATCCTACAATGAGCAGTTCTTC
TRBJ2-1 | NA | TRBV25-1 | NA | CASSFLERGEQFF | TGTGCCAGCAGTTTCCTAGAGAGGGGTGAGCAGTTCTTC
TRBJ1-5 | NA | TRBV27 | TRBD1 | CASSPSPRVGGNQPQHF | TGTGCCAGCAGTCCCAGCCCGAGGGTAGGGGGCAACCAGCCCCAGCATTTT
TRBJ2-6 | NA | TRBV5-4 | NA | CASSPLVSGANVLTF | TGTGCCAGCAGCCCTCTGGTCTCTGGGGCCAACGTCCTGACTTTC
TRBJ2-7 | NA | TRBV6-6 | TRBD2 | CASRPTLAAGPYEQYF | TGTGCCAGCAGGCCCACCCTAGCGGCAGGCCCCTACGAGCAGTACTTC
TRBJ1-5 | NA | TRBV28 | NA | CATIRQGGNQPQHF | TGTGCCACCATTCGGCAGGGAGGGAATCAGCCCCAGCATTTT
TRBJ2-6 | NA | TRBV5-1 | NA | CASSPEGAGANVLTF | TGCGCCAGCAGCCCCGAGGGGGCTGGGGCCAACGTCCTGACTTTC
TRBJ2-5 | NA | TRBV20-1 | NA | CSAKDGTQYF | TGCAGTGCTAAGGATGGGACCCAGTACTTC
TRBJ2-5 | NA | TRBV6-5 | NA | CASSYATGMGQETQYF | TGTGCCAGCAGTTACGCGACCGGGATGGGGCAAGAGACCCAGTACTTC
TRBJ2-6 | few | TRBV2 | TRBD1 | CASTWDRGSGANVLTF | TGTGCCAGCACCTGGGACAGGGGTTCGGGGGCCAACGTCCTGACTTTC
TRBJ2-3 | NA | TRBV5-6 | TRBD2 | CASSLRGDSSTDTQYF | TGTGCCAGCAGCTTGCGGGGGGACTCTAGCACAGATACGCAGTATTTT